This TCR beta chain originates from a study of beta chain features in type 1 diabetes. Overall study results and limits: Significant though moderate, a shortening of TCRB CDR3s appeared in all four CD4+ subsets of Type 1 diabetes patients. Short templates might get an advantage during PCR, and this would be equal in patients and controls.

The CDR3 totals 15 residues. The germline gives CDR1 GTSNPN, CDR2 SVGIG (reference sequence). With 2 bases clipped from V and 9 bases from J, the junction kept 14 bases outside the gene matches. As every portion of the isolated RNA was reverse transcribed, the sequencing read expressed TCRB transcripts. Sequencing was performed with immunoSEQ multiplex PCR; in TCRdb, only in-frame clones are kept and a portion is missing. The sample shows around 300,000 clones, approximately 16% of them seen only once. Turning to this clone: The antigen remains undetermined.

The TCR originated in a man aged 18 to 29 with type 1 diabetes. This chain connects TRBV30 to TRBJ2-7; 9 bases line up with TRBD1. Source material: naive CD4+ T cells from blood. CDR3 in amino acids: CAWSITGTGLYGQYF. The CDR3 coding sequence is TGTGCCTGGAGTATCACCGGGACAGGGCTGTATGGGCAGTACTTC.